This record concerns one TCR beta chain sequence. The antigen remains undetermined. This entry comes from a study of OX40 agonist ivuxolimab in advanced cancers. Points from the study as a whole: More expanded clones were found, on average, in CD8+ than in CD4+ T cells. At 0.1 to 3.0 mg/kg and by week 6, clonal expansion occurred in CD4+ and CD8+ blood T cells.

The CDR3 consists of 13 residues. Germline values: CDR1 MNHEY, CDR2 SVGAGI. J was trimmed by 4 bases and V by 11 bases; bases with no gene match: 11. TCRdb's copy holds only in-frame clones and misses some; the assay was immunoSEQ multiplex PCR. The data hold some 90,000 clones, with over 75% observed a single time. The receptor's source is an adult with an advanced solid tumor such as melanoma, head and neck, liver or kidney cancer. The chain joins TRBV6-5 to TRBJ2-7, with 7 bases fitting TRBD2. Sequenced material: CD4+ or CD8+ T cells sorted from blood, taken in a trial of the OX40 agonist ivuxolimab. CDR3 sequence (DNA): TGTGCCGCCGCGATAGGGAGGGGATACGAGCAGTACTTC. Translated, it gives CAAAIGRGYEQYF.